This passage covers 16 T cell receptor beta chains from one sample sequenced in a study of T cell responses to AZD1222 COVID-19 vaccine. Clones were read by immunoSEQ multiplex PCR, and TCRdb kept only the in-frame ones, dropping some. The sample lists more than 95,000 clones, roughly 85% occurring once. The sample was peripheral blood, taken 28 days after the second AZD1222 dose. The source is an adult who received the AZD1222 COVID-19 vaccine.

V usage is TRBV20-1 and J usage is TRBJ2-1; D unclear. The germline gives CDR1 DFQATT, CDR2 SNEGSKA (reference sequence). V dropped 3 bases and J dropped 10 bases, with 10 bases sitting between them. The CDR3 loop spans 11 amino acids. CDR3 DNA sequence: TGCAGTGCTAGTGGCGCTGAGGAGCAGTTCTTC. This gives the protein CSASGAEEQFF.

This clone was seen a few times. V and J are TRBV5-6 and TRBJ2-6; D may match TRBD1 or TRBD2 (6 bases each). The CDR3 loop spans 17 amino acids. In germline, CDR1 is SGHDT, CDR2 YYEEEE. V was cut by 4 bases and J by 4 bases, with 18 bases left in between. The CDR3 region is CASSPLRGAKGANVLTF. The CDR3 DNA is TGTGCCAGCAGCCCCTTGAGGGGGGCGAAAGGGGCCAACGTCCTGACTTTC. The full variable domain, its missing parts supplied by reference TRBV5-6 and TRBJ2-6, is DAGVTQSPTHLIKTRGQQVTLRCSPKSGHDTVSWYQQALGQGPQFIFQYYEEEERQRGNFPDRFSGHQFPNYSSELNVNALLLGDSALYLCASSPLRGAKGANVLTFGAGSRLTVL.

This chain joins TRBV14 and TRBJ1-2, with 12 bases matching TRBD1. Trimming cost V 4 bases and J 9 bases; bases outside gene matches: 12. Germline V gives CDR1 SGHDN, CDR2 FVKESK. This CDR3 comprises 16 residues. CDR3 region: CASSPLGGQGAWSYTF. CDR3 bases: TGTGCCAGCAGCCCCCTTGGGGGACAGGGGGCATGGAGCTACACCTTC.

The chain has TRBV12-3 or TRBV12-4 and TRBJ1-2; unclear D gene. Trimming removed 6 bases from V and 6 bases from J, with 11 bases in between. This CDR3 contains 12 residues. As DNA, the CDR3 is TGTGCCAGCAGGTCAACGGGGAATGGCTACACCTTC. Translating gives CASRSTGNGYTF.

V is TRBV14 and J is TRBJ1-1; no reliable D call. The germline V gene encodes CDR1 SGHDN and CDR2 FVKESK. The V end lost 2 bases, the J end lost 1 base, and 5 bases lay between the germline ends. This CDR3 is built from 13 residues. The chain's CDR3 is CASSQQTNTEAFF. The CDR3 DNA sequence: TGTGCCAGCAGCCAACAAACGAACACTGAAGCTTTCTTT.

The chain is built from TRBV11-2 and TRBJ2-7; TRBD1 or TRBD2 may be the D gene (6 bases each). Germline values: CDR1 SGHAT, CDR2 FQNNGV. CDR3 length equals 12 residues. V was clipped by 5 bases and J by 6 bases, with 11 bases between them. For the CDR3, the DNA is TGTGCCAGCAGCCGAGAGGGGGGCGAGCAGTACTTC. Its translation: CASSREGGEQYF. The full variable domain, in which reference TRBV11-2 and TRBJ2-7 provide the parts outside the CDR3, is EAGVAQSPRYKIIEKRQSVAFWCNPISGHATLYWYQQILGQGPKLLIQFQNNGVVDDSQLPKDRFSAERLKGVDSTLKIQPAKLEDSAVYLCASSREGGEQYFGPGTRLTVT.

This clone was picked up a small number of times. The CDR3 DNA reads as TGTGCCAGCAGCGTAGGACAGGGGGCCTACGAGCAGTACTTC. As protein: CASSVGQGAYEQYF. This chain connects TRBV9 to TRBJ2-7; TRBD1 aligns across 9 bases. This CDR3 comprises 14 residues. The germline V gene has CDR1 SGDLS and CDR2 YYNGEE. Trimming removed 0 bases from V and 2 bases from J; junction bases left unmatched: 0.

CDR3 bases: TGTGCCAGCACCTCAATCTCGGGACTAGCTTTCACCGGGGAGCTGTTTTTT. Amino acid sequence: CASTSISGLAFTGELFF. This chain joins TRBV27 and TRBJ2-2; 9 bases match TRBD2. CDR3 length equals 17 residues. Germline V gene data show CDR1 as MNHEY and CDR2 as SMNVEV (reference sequence). The trim removed 7 bases at V and 4 bases at J, leaving 13 bases unmatched.

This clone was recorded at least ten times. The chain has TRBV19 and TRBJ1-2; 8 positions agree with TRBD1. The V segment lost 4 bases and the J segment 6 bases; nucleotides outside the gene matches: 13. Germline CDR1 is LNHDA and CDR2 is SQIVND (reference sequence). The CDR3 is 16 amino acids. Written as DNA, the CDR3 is TGTGCCAGTAGTAGGACAGGGACCCTCATTTTGGATGGCTACACCTTC. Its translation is CASSRTGTLILDGYTF.

The CDR3 sequence: CASNRRGGEAFF. CDR3 DNA sequence: TGTGCCAGCAACAGGAGAGGGGGTGAAGCTTTCTTT. The V and J genes are TRBV12-3 or TRBV12-4 and TRBJ1-1; weak D call: TRBD1 (6 bases). The CDR3 sequence is 12 residues long. V lost 7 bases and J lost 7, with 13 bases in between.

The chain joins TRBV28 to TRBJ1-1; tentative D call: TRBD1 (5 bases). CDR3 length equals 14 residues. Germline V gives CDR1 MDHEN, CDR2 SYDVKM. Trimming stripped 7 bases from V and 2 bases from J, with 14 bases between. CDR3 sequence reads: CASIQGPTNTEAFF. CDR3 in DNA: TGTGCCAGCATTCAGGGACCTACCAACACTGAAGCTTTCTTT.

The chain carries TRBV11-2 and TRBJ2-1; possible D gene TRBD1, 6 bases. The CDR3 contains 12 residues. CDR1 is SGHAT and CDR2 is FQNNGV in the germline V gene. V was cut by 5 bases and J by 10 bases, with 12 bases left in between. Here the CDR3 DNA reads TGTGCCAGCAGCCACAGGGTTTGGGAGCAGTTCTTC. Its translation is CASSHRVWEQFF. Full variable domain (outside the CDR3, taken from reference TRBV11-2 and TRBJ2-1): EAGVAQSPRYKIIEKRQSVAFWCNPISGHATLYWYQQILGQGPKLLIQFQNNGVVDDSQLPKDRFSAERLKGVDSTLKIQPAKLEDSAVYLCASSHRVWEQFFGPGTRLTVL.

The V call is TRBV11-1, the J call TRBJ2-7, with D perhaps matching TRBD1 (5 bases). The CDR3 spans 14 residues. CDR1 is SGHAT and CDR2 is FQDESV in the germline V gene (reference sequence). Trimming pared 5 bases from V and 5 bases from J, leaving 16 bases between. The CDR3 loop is CASSRRVGVNEQYF. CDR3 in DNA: TGTGCCAGCAGCCGCAGGGTCGGTGTCAACGAGCAGTACTTC.

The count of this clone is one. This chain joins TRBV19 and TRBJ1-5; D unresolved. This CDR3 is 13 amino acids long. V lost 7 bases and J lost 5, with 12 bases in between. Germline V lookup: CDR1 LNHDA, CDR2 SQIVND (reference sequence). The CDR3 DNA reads TGTGCCAGTACTGGGGTGTCGGATCAGCCCCAGCATTTT. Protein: CASTGVSDQPQHF.

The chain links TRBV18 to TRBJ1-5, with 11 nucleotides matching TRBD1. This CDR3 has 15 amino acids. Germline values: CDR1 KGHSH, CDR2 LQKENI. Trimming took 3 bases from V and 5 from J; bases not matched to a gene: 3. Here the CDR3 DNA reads TGTGCCAGCTCACCGGGACAGGGGGTCGATCAGCCCCAGCATTTT. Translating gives CASSPGQGVDQPQHF.

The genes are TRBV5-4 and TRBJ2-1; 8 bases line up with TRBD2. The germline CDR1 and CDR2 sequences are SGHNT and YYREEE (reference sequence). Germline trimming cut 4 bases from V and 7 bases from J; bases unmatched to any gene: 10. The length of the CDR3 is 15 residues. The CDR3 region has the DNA TGTGCCAGCAGCCCCTGGCGGGGGGCCGGTAATGAGCAGTTCTTC. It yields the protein CASSPWRGAGNEQFF.